This entry is about one T cell receptor beta chain. The data were taken from a study of blood T cell repertoires in COVID-19. V was clipped by 1 base and J by 5 bases; unmatched bases: 7. Germline loops: CDR1 LGHNA, CDR2 YSLEER. CDR3 size: 16 residues. Clones were read by immunoSEQ multiplex PCR, and TCRdb kept only the in-frame ones, dropping some. The sample has some 220,000 clones, around 84% seen once. V and J are TRBV4-3 and TRBJ2-3; TRBD2 agrees at 9 bases. The receptor's source is a man aged 45-65 years with active or convalescent COVID-19. Sequenced input: peripheral blood. CDR3 sequence: CASSQVAGGPGDTQYF. CDR3 coding DNA: TGCGCCAGCAGCCAAGTGGCGGGAGGGCCTGGAGATACGCAGTATTTT.